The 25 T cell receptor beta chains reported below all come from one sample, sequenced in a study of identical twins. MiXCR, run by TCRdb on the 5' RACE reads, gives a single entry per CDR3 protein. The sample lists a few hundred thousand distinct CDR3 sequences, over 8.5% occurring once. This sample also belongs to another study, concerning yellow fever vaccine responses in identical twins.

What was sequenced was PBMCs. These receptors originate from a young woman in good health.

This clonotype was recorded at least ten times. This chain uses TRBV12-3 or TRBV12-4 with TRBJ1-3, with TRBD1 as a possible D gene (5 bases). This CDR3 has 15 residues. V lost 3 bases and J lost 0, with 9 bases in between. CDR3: CASSLGTRSGNTIYF. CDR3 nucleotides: TGTGCCAGCAGTTTGGGGACCCGCTCTGGAAACACCATATATTTT.

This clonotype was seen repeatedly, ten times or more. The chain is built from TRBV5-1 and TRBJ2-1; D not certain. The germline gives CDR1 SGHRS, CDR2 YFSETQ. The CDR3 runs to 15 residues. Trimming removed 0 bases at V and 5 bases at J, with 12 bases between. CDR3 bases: TGCGCCAGCAGCTTGGCCGGAGTGACCAACAATGAGCAGTTCTTC. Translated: CASSLAGVTNNEQFF.

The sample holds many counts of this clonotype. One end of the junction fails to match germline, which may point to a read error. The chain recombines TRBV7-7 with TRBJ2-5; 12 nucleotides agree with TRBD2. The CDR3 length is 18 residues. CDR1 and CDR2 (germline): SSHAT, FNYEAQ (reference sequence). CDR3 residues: CASSPTSGGLGSGETQYF. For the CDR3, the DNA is TGTGCTAGCAGCCCGACTAGCGGGGGCCTCGGGAGCGGTGAGACCCAGTACTTC.

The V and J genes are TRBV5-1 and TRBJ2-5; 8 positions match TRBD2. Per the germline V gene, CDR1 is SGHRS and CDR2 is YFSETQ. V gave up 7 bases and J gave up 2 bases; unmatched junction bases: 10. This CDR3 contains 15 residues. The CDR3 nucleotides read TGCGCCAGCGGTTTTAGCGGGGATCCTCAAGAGACCCAGTACTTC. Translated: CASGFSGDPQETQYF.

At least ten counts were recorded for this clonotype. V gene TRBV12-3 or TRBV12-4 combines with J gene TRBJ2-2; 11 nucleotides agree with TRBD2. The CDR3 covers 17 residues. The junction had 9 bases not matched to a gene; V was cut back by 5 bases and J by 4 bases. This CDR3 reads CASSPPGLAGGTGELFF. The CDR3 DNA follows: TGTGCCAGCAGTCCTCCGGGGCTAGCGGGGGGCACCGGGGAGCTGTTTTTT.

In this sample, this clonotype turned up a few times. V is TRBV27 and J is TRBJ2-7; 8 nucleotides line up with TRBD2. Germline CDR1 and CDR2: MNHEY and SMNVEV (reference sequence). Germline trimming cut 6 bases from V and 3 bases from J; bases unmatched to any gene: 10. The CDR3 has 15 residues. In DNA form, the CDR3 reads TGTGCCAGCAGACAGACTAGCGAGATTTTCTACGAGCAGTACTTC. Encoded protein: CASRQTSEIFYEQYF.

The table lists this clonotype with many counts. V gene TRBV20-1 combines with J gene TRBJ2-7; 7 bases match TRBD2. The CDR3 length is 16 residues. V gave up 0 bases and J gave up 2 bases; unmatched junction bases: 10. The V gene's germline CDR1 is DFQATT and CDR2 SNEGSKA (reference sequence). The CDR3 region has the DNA TGCAGTGCTAGAGATCTGGCCAGGGAGGGCACCTACGAGCAGTACTTC. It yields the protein CSARDLAREGTYEQYF.

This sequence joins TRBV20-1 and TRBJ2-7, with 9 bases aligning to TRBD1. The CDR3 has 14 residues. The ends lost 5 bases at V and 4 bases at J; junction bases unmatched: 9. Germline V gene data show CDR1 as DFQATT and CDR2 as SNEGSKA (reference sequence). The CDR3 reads CSAQVGTGTYEQYF. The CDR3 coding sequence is TGCAGTGCTCAAGTGGGGACAGGGACGTACGAGCAGTACTTC.

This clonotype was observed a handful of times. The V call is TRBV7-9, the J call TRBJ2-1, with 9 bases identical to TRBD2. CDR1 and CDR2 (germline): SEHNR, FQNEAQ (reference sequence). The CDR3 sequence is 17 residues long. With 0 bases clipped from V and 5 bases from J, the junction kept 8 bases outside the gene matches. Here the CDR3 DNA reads TGTGCCAGCAGCTTAGCGAAGACTAGCGGAGCTAACAATGAGCAGTTCTTC. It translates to CASSLAKTSGANNEQFF. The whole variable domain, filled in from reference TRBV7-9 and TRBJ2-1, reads DTGVSQNPRHKITKRGQNVTFRCDPISEHNRLYWYRQTLGQGPEFLTYFQNEAQLEKSRLLSDRFSAERPKGSFSTLEIQRTEQGDSAMYLCASSLAKTSGANNEQFFGPGTRLTVL.

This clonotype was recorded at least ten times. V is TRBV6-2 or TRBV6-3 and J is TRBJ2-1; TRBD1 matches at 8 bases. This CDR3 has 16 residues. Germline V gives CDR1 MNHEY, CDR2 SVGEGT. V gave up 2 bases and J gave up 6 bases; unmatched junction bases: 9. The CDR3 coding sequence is TGTGCCAGCAGTTACACGGGACAGGAGCCCTTCAATGAGCAGTTCTTC. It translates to CASSYTGQEPFNEQFF.

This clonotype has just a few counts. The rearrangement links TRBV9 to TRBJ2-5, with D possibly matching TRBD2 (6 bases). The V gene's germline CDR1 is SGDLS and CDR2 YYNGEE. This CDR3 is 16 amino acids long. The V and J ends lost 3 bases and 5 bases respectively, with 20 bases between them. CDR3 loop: CASSAHSAGSWETQYF. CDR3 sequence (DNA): TGTGCCAGCAGCGCACACAGTGCGGGGTCATGGGAGACCCAGTACTTC.

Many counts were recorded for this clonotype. The CDR3, as DNA: TGCAGCGTTACGGCAGAGGAGAACACCGGGGAGCTGTTTTTT. It codes for CSVTAEENTGELFF. The chain carries TRBV29-1 and TRBJ2-2; no definite D call. Germline V gives CDR1 SQVTM, CDR2 ANQGSEA. Deletions cut 5 bases from V and 1 base from J, with 11 bases between. The CDR3 has 14 residues.

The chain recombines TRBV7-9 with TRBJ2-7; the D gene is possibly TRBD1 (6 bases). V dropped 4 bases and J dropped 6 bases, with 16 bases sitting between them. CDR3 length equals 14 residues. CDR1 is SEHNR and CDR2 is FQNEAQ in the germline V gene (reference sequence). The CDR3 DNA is TGTGCCAGCAGCTGGGGGCAGGGTATTGCCGAGCAGTACTTC. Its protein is CASSWGQGIAEQYF.

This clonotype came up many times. CDR3 in amino acids: CASSLGLTGGAGGRSYNEQFF. Here the CDR3 DNA reads TGCGCCAGCAGCTTGGGGCTGACAGGGGGCGCAGGCGGGAGGTCCTACAATGAGCAGTTCTTC. V usage is TRBV5-1 and J usage is TRBJ2-1, with 10 bases identical to TRBD1. The CDR3 runs to 21 residues. Germline V gene sequence: CDR1 SGHRS, CDR2 YFSETQ. The J segment lost 1 base and the V segment lost 0 bases, leaving 16 bases of the junction unmatched.

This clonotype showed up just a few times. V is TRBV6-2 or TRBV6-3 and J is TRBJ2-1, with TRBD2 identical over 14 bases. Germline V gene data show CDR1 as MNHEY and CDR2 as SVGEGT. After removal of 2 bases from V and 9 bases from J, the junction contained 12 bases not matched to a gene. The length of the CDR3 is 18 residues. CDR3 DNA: TGTGCCAGCAGTTACGTACGTACCGGGACTAGCGGGAGTGGTGAGCAGTTCTTC. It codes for CASSYVRTGTSGSGEQFF.

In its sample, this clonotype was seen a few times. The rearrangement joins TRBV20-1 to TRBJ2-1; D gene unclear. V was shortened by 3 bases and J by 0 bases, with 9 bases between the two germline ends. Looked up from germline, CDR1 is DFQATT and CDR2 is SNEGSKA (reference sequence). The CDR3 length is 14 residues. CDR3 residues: CSASGLSSYNEQFF. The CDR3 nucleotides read TGCAGTGCTAGCGGGTTGAGCTCCTACAATGAGCAGTTCTTC.

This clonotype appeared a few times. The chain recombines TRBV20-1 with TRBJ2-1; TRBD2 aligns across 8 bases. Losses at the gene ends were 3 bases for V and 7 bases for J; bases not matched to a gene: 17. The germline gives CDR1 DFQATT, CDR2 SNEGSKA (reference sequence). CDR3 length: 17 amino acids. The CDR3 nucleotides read TGCAGTGCTAGCCCCCCTTTTACGGGAGGGCCTATTAATGAGCAGTTCTTC. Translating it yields CSASPPFTGGPINEQFF.

CDR3 coding DNA: TGCAGCGTTGAAGAGTGGGGTTCGGACATTCAGTACTTC. Translating it yields CSVEEWGSDIQYF. The chain couples TRBV29-1 to TRBJ2-4; D unclear. CDR3 length: 13 amino acids. V lost 0 bases to trimming and J lost 8 bases, with 11 bases between them. CDR1 and CDR2 from the germline V gene are SQVTM and ANQGSEA.

The CDR3 coding sequence is TGTGCCTGCACCCAAGGGGTCGGCGCGTCCTACGAGCAGTACTTC. Encoded protein: CACTQGVGASYEQYF. V gene TRBV3-1 combines with J gene TRBJ2-7, with a possible D match to TRBD1 (5 bases). The V and J ends lost 11 bases and 1 base respectively, with 21 bases between them. Germline CDR1 is LGHDT and CDR2 is YNNKEL (reference sequence). The CDR3 consists of 15 residues.

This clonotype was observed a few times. DNA of the CDR3: TGCGCCAGCAGCTTGGTGGACATCACAGATACGCAGTATTTT. Protein product: CASSLVDITDTQYF. This chain connects TRBV5-1 to TRBJ2-3, with TRBD1 as a possible D gene (5 bases). CDR3 length: 14 amino acids. Germline CDR1 is SGHRS and CDR2 is YFSETQ. The germline V and J ends were trimmed by 0 bases and 2 bases, with 7 bases remaining between them.

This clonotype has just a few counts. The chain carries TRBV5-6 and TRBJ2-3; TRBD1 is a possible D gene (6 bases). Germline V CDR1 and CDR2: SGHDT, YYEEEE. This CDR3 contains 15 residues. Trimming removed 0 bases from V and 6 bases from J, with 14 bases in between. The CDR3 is CASSLVRGQGDTQYF. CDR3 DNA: TGTGCCAGCAGCTTGGTACGGGGACAAGGGGATACGCAGTATTTT. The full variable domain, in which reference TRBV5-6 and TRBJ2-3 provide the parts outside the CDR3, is DAGVTQSPTHLIKTRGQQVTLRCSPKSGHDTVSWYQQALGQGPQFIFQYYEEEERQRGNFPDRFSGHQFPNYSSELNVNALLLGDSALYLCASSLVRGQGDTQYFGPGTRLTVL.

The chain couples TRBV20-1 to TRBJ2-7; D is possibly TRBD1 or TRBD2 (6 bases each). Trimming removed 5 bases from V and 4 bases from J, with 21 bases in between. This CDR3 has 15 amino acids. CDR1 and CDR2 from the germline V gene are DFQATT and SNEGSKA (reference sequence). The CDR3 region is CSALGPGARIYEQYF. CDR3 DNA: TGCAGTGCTCTAGGGCCGGGGGCGCGGATATACGAGCAGTACTTC.

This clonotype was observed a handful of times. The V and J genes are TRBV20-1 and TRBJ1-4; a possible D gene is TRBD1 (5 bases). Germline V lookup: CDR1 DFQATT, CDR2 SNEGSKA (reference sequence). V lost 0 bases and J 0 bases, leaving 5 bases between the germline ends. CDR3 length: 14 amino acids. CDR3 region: CSAREGATNEKLFF. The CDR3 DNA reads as TGCAGTGCTAGAGAAGGGGCAACTAATGAAAAACTGTTTTTT.

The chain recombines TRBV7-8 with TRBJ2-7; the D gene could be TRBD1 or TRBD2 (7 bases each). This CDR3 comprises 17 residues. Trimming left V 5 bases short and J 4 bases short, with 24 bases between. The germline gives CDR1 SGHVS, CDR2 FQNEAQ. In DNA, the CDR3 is TGTGCCAGCAGCCCACAGGGGCGGACTAGTTTGGGATACGAGCAGTACTTC. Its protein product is CASSPQGRTSLGYEQYF.

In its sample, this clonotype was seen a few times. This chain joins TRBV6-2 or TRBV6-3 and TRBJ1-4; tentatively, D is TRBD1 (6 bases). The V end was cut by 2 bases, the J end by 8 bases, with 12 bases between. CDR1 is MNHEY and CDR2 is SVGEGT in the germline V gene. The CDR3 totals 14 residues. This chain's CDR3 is CASSYAGEDEKLFF. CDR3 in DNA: TGTGCCAGCAGTTACGCAGGGGAAGACGAAAAACTGTTTTTT.